The 21 T cell receptor beta chains below all came from one sample that was sequenced in a study of cytomegalovirus exposure and HLA in healthy donors. Primers: 60 Vbeta forward and 13 Jbeta reverse. Sequencing was performed with immunoSEQ multiplex PCR; in TCRdb, only in-frame clones are kept and a portion is missing. The data show about 200,000 clones, about 77% seen once. The sequenced material came from PBMCs. The receptors originated from a woman in her twenties or thirties in good health and CMV-seronegative.

The V and J genes are TRBV11-2 and TRBJ2-3; tentative D call: TRBD2 (6 bases). V lost 1 base to trimming and J lost 2 bases, with 13 bases between them. The CDR3 is 16 residues long. Germline V lookup: CDR1 SGHAT, CDR2 FQNNGV. CDR3 nucleotides: TGTGCCAGCAGCTTAGTCCCGGGGGAGATCACAGATACGCAGTATTTT. This codes for CASSLVPGEITDTQYF.

The chain recombines TRBV7-2 with TRBJ2-1, with D tentatively TRBD1 (6 bases). Between the trimmed V and J ends, which lost 6 bases and 8 bases, there was a span of 11 bases. The length of the CDR3 is 12 residues. CDR1 SGHTA and CDR2 FQGNSA come from the germline V gene. CDR3 DNA sequence: TGTGCCAGCAGTTTACAGGGCTATGAGCAGTTCTTC. Translating it yields CASSLQGYEQFF.

V usage is TRBV29-1 and J usage is TRBJ2-5; 8 nucleotides align to TRBD1. This CDR3 contains 15 residues. Trimming at V came to 7 bases and at J to 4 bases, leaving 14 bases not matched to a gene. CDR1 and CDR2 from the germline V gene are SQVTM and ANQGSEA. CDR3 nucleotides: TGCAGCGCCGAACCATGGACAGGGTCGCGAGAGACCCAGTACTTC. Protein: CSAEPWTGSRETQYF.

The chain is built from TRBV6-5 and TRBJ2-1, with TRBD2 matching 7 bases. The CDR3 is 15 amino acids. With V trimmed by 10 bases and J by 7 bases, 16 bases remained unmatched. In germline, CDR1 is MNHEY, CDR2 SVGAGI. The CDR3 coding sequence is TGTGCCACCCACGCCCGGGAGGAGGTTTTTAATGAGCAGTTCTTC. Its translation is CATHAREEVFNEQFF.

CDR3 in amino acids: CASKGKLNTGELFF. The CDR3, as DNA: TGTGCCAGCAAGGGGAAATTGAACACCGGGGAGCTGTTTTTT. The chain carries TRBV2 and TRBJ2-2, with a tentative D call TRBD1 (5 bases). Trimming cost V 7 bases and J 1 base, with 10 bases left between them. CDR3 length: 14 amino acids. Germline lookup yields CDR1 SNHLY and CDR2 FYNNEI. The complete variable domain, with remaining parts taken from reference TRBV2 and TRBJ2-2, reads EPEVTQTPSHQVTQMGQEVILRCVPISNHLYFYWYRQILGQKVEFLVSFYNNEISEKSEIFDDQFSVERPDGSNFTLKIRSTKLEDSAMYFCASKGKLNTGELFFGEGSRLTVL.

V is TRBV10-2 and J is TRBJ2-5, with no clear D. TRBJ2-7 matches the DNA end more closely, so the J call is doubtful. CDR1 and CDR2 from the germline V gene are WSHSY and SAAADI. The CDR3 has 14 amino acids. The CDR3 DNA is TGCGCCAGCAGTATTAGCCTTAACTCCTACGAGCAGTACTTC. Translating it yields CASSISLNSYEQYF.

This clone has a single count. The V call is TRBV2, the J call TRBJ2-5, with 8 bases identical to TRBD2. Germline V lookup: CDR1 SNHLY, CDR2 FYNNEI. V lost 5 bases, J lost 4 bases, and 6 bases stayed unmatched. The CDR3 length is 14 residues. CDR3 DNA sequence: TGTGCCAGCAGTTGGAGCGGGGGAGGAGAGACCCAGTACTTC. It codes for CASSWSGGGETQYF. The full variable domain, its missing parts supplied by reference TRBV2 and TRBJ2-5, is EPEVTQTPSHQVTQMGQEVILRCVPISNHLYFYWYRQILGQKVEFLVSFYNNEISEKSEIFDDQFSVERPDGSNFTLKIRSTKLEDSAMYFCASSWSGGGETQYFGPGTRLLVL.

This rearrangement joins TRBV28 to TRBJ1-1, with unresolved D. Trimming cost V 3 bases and J 1 base, with 12 bases left between them. In germline, CDR1 is MDHEN, CDR2 SYDVKM. The CDR3 is 15 amino acids. The CDR3 nucleotides read TGTGCCAGCAGTTTTTTAGCGGAGCCGAACACTGAAGCTTTCTTT. This gives the protein CASSFLAEPNTEAFF.

CDR3 nucleotide sequence: TGCGCCAGCAGCCCCGTGGGCAAGGACGAGCAGTACTTC. Its protein product is CASSPVGKDEQYF. The chain couples TRBV4-1 to TRBJ2-7; D not certain. V shed 4 bases and J shed 5 bases, with 12 bases lying between them. The CDR3 length is 13 residues. Germline V gene lookup returns CDR1 MGHRA and CDR2 YSYEKL.

V and J are TRBV28 and TRBJ2-2; TRBD1 might be the D (6 bases). V was clipped by 3 bases and J by 0 bases, with 11 bases between them. This CDR3 is built from 16 residues. CDR1 and CDR2 from the germline V gene are MDHEN and SYDVKM. CDR3: CASSLPTGANTGELFF. Here the CDR3 DNA reads TGTGCCAGCAGTTTGCCGACAGGAGCGAACACCGGGGAGCTGTTTTTT.

Worth noting for this clone: The junction shows a germline mismatch at one end, possibly a read error. The chain is built from TRBV7-8 and TRBJ1-6; D possibly corresponds to TRBD1 (5 bases). Germline CDR1 reads SGHVS; CDR2 reads FQNEAQ. This CDR3 region has 16 residues. CDR3 protein: CASSLDTEGAGFPPHF. The CDR3 nucleotides read TGTGCCAGCAGCTTAGACACGGAAGGGGCGGGGTTCCCCCCCCACTTT.

The table lists this clone with a count of one. This chain connects TRBV11-2 to TRBJ2-7; 8 positions match TRBD2. Germline trimming cut 5 bases from V and 2 bases from J; bases unmatched to any gene: 5. CDR1 and CDR2 from the germline V gene are SGHAT and FQNNGV. CDR3 length equals 14 residues. CDR3 region: CASSLGLAAYEQYF. As DNA, the CDR3 is TGTGCCAGCAGCCTCGGACTAGCCGCCTACGAGCAGTACTTC. Looking up the rest from reference TRBV11-2 and TRBJ2-7 gives the full variable domain: EAGVAQSPRYKIIEKRQSVAFWCNPISGHATLYWYQQILGQGPKLLIQFQNNGVVDDSQLPKDRFSAERLKGVDSTLKIQPAKLEDSAVYLCASSLGLAAYEQYFGPGTRLTVT.

The table lists this clone with a count of one. The chain uses TRBV9 and TRBJ2-1, with D unclear. CDR3 length: 13 amino acids. In germline, CDR1 is SGDLS, CDR2 YYNGEE. The V end was cut by 2 bases, the J end by 8 bases, with 11 bases between. The CDR3 region is CASSVETWHEQFF. CDR3 DNA: TGTGCCAGCAGCGTGGAGACCTGGCATGAGCAGTTCTTC.

The gene calls are TRBV9 and TRBJ1-1, with 9 nucleotides matching TRBD1. Losses at the gene ends were 4 bases for V and 5 bases for J; bases not matched to a gene: 6. CDR1 SGDLS and CDR2 YYNGEE come from the germline V gene. CDR3 length: 14 residues. The CDR3 spells CASSRNRGRTEAFF. The CDR3 DNA follows: TGTGCCAGCAGCCGAAACAGGGGGCGGACTGAAGCTTTCTTT.

This clone was picked up a small number of times. The chain is built from TRBV9 and TRBJ1-1; tentative D call: TRBD1 (5 bases). The V end lost 0 bases, the J end lost 0 bases, and 12 bases lay between the germline ends. CDR1 is SGDLS and CDR2 is YYNGEE in the germline V gene. The CDR3 has 16 residues. The CDR3 DNA is TGTGCCAGCAGCGTAGAGGCAGGGTGGATGAACACTGAAGCTTTCTTT. Translation: CASSVEAGWMNTEAFF.

This clone was seen a handful of times. The chain links TRBV10-3 to TRBJ1-2; maybe TRBD1 (6 bases). This CDR3 is 13 amino acids long. V was cut by 3 bases and J by 3 bases, with 8 bases left in between. Germline V gene lookup returns CDR1 ENHRY and CDR2 SYGVKD. In DNA, the CDR3 is TGTGCCATCAGTGATTACAGGGACTATGGCTACACCTTC. Its protein product is CAISDYRDYGYTF.

J is TRBJ2-5 and V is TRBV7-9, with 10 nucleotides matching TRBD1. V lost 7 bases to trimming and J lost 3 bases; unmatched junction nucleotides: 5. Germline CDR1 is SEHNR and CDR2 is FQNEAQ (reference sequence). This CDR3 has 14 residues. CDR3: CASNTGQGKETQYF. For the CDR3, the DNA is TGTGCCAGCAACACGGGACAGGGGAAAGAGACCCAGTACTTC.

The CDR3 nucleotides are TGTGCCAGCAGTGTCGGGGGTAAGGGGGAAAAACTGTTTTTT. It encodes CASSVGGKGEKLFF. This rearrangement joins TRBV2 to TRBJ1-4, with a tentative D call TRBD1 (5 bases). The length of the CDR3 is 14 residues. Trimming cost V 4 bases and J 8 bases, with 14 bases left between them. Germline values: CDR1 SNHLY, CDR2 FYNNEI. The entire variable domain, with the rest obtained from reference TRBV2 and TRBJ1-4, is as follows: EPEVTQTPSHQVTQMGQEVILRCVPISNHLYFYWYRQILGQKVEFLVSFYNNEISEKSEIFDDQFSVERPDGSNFTLKIRSTKLEDSAMYFCASSVGGKGEKLFFGSGTQLSVL.

To note about this clone: Mismatch with germline at one junction end may stem from a read error. The chain recombines TRBV7-7 with TRBJ2-3; 11 bases fit TRBD2. The length of the CDR3 is 15 residues. Germline loops: CDR1 SSHAT, CDR2 FNYEAQ (reference sequence). In nucleotides, the CDR3 is TGTGCTAGCAGCTTAGCGGGGGGGCCGGGGGATACGCAGTATTTT. Residues: CASSLAGGPGDTQYF.

The chain couples TRBV14 to TRBJ1-1, with D unclear. The CDR3 sequence is 13 residues long. Trimming left V 9 bases short and J 4 bases short, with 15 bases between. Germline lookup yields CDR1 SGHDN and CDR2 FVKESK. CDR3 bases: TGTGCCAGTCGGACGGACTTGGGCACTGAAGCTTTCTTT. This codes for CASRTDLGTEAFF.

The rearrangement uses TRBV10-3 and TRBJ1-3; no definite D call. The CDR3 has 12 residues. V dropped 7 bases and J dropped 3 bases, with 7 bases sitting between them. The V gene's germline CDR1 is ENHRY and CDR2 SYGVKD. The CDR3 DNA reads TGTGCCATCACCCCGGGTGGAAACACCATATATTTT. Protein product: CAITPGGNTIYF.